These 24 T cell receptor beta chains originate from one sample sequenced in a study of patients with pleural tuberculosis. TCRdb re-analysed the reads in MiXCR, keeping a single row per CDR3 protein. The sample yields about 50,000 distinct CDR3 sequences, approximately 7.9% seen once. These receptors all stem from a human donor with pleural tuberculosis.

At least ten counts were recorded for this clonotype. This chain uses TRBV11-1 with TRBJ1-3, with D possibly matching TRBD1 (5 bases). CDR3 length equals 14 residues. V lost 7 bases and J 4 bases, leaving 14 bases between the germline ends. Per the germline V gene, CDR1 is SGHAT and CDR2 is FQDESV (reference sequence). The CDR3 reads CASIPKGYGNTIYF. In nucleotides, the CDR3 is TGTGCCAGCATCCCGAAGGGGTACGGAAACACCATATATTTT. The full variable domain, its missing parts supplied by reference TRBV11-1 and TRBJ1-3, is EAEVAQSPRYKITEKSQAVAFWCDPISGHATLYWYRQILGQGPELLVQFQDESVVDDSQLPKDRFSAERLKGVDSTLKIQPAELGDSAMYLCASIPKGYGNTIYFGEGSWLTVV.

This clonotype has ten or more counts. CDR3 sequence reads: CASSGTFRDTQYF. Here the CDR3 DNA reads TGTGCCAGCAGCGGCACATTCCGAGATACGCAGTATTTT. The chain is built from TRBV7-6 and TRBJ2-3; no reliable D call. Trimming shortened V by 5 bases and J by 5 bases, and 11 bases separated the two germline ends. Per germline, CDR1 SGHVS and CDR2 FNYEAQ. There are 13 residues in the CDR3. The variable domain in full, with the rest retrieved from reference TRBV7-6 and TRBJ2-3, is GAGVSQSPRYKVTKRGQDVALRCDPISGHVSLYWYRQALGQGPEFLTYFNYEAQQDKSGLPNDRFSAERPEGSISTLTIQRTEQRDSAMYRCASSGTFRDTQYFGPGTRLTVL.

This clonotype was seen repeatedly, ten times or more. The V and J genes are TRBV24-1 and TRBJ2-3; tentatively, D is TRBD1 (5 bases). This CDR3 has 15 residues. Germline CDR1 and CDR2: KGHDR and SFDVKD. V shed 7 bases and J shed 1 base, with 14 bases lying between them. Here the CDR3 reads CATRAQGAGTDTQYF. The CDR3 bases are TGTGCCACCAGGGCTCAAGGGGCCGGCACAGATACGCAGTATTTT.

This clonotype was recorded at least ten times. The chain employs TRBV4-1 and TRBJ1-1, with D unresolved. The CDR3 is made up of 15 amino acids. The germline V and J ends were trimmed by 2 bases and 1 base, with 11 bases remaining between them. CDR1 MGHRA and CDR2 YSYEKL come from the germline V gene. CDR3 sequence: CASSQTRTENTEAFF. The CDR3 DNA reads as TGCGCCAGCAGCCAAACCAGGACGGAGAACACTGAAGCTTTCTTT.

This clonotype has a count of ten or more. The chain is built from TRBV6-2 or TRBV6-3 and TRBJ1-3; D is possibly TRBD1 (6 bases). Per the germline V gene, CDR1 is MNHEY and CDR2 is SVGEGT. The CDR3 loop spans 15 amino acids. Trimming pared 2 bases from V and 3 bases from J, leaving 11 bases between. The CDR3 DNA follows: TGTGCCAGCAGTTACAGAGGGGGGCTTGGAAACACCATATATTTT. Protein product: CASSYRGGLGNTIYF.

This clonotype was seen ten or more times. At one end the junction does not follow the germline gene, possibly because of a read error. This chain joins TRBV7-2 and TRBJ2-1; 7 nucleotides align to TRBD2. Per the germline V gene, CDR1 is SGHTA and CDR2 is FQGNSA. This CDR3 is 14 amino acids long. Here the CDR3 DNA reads TGTGCCAGCAGCTTAGCGGGAGGGTACATTGAGCAGTTCTTC. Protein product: CASSLAGGYIEQFF.

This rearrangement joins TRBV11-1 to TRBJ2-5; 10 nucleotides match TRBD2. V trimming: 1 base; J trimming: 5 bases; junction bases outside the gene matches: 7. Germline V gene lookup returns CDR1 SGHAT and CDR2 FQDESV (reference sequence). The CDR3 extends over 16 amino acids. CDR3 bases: TGTGCCAGCAGCTTAGGGGCTAGCGGGAGTCTGGAGACCCAGTACTTC. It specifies CASSLGASGSLETQYF.

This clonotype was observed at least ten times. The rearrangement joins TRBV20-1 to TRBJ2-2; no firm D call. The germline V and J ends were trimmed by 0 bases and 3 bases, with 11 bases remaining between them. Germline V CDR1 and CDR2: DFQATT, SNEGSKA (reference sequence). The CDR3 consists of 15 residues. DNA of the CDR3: TGCAGTGCTAGAGATGAAGGCTTGTACACCGGGGAGCTGTTTTTT. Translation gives CSARDEGLYTGELFF.

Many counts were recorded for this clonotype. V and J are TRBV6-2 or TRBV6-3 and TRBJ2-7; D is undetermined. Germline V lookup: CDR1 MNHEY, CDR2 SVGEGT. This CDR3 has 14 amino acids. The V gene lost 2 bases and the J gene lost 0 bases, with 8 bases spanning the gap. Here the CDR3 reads CASSYLDRSYEQYF. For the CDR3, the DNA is TGTGCCAGCAGTTACCTGGACCGCTCCTACGAGCAGTACTTC.

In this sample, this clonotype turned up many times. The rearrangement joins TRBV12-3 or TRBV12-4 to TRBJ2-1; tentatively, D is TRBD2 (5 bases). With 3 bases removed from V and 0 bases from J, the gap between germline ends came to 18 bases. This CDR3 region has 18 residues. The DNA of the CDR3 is TGTGCCAGCAGTTTCCCCCTGTGGGGAGTGGGCTCCTACAATGAGCAGTTCTTC. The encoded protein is CASSFPLWGVGSYNEQFF.

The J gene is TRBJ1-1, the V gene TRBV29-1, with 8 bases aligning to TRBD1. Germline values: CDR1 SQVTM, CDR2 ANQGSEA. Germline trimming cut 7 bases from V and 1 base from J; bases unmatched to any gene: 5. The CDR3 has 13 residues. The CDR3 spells CSGARGQNTEAFF. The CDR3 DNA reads TGCAGCGGGGCCAGGGGGCAGAACACTGAAGCTTTCTTT.

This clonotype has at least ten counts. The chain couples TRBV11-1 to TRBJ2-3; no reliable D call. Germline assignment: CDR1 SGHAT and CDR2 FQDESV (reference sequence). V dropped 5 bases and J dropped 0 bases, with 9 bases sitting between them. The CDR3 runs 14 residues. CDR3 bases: TGTGCCAGCAGCCCGATTGCTAGCACAGATACGCAGTATTTT. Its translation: CASSPIASTDTQYF.

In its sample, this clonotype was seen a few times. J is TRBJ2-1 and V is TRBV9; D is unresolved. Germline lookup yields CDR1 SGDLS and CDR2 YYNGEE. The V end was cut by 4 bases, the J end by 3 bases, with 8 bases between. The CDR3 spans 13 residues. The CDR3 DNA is TGTGCCAGCAGCCCCTCGGACTACAATGAGCAGTTCTTC. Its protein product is CASSPSDYNEQFF.

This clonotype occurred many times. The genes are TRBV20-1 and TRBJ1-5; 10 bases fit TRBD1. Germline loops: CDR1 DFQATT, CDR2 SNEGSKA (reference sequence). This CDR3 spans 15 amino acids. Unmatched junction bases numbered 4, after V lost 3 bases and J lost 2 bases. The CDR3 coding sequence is TGCAGTGCTAGTAGTGGGACAGGGGGCAATCAGCCCCAGCATTTT. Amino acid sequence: CSASSGTGGNQPQHF.

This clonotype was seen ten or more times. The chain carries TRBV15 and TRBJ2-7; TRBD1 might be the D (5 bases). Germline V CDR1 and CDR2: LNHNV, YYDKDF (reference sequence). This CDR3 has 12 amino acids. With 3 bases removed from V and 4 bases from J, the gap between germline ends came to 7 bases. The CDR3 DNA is TGTGCCACCAGCAGTCAGGGTTACGAGCAGTACGTC. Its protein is CATSSQGYEQYV.

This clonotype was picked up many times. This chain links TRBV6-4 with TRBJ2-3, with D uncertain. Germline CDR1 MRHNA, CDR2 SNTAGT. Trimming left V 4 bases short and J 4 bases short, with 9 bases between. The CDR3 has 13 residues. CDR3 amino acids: CASSGYLADTQYF. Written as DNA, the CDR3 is TGTGCCAGCAGTGGCTACCTGGCAGATACGCAGTATTTT.

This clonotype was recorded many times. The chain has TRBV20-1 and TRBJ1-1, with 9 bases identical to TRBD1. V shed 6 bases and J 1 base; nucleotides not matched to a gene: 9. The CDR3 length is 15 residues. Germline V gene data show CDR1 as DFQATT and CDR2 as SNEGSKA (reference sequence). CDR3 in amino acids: CSAKPYRGRNTEAFF. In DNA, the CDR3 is TGCAGTGCCAAACCTTACAGGGGGCGGAACACTGAAGCTTTCTTT.

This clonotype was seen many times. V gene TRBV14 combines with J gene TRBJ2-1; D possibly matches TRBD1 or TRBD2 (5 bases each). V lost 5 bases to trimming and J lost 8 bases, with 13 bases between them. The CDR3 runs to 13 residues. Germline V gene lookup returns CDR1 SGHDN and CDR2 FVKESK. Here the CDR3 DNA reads TGTGCCAGCAGCTGGGACCCAGACCATGAGCAGTTCTTC. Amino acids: CASSWDPDHEQFF.

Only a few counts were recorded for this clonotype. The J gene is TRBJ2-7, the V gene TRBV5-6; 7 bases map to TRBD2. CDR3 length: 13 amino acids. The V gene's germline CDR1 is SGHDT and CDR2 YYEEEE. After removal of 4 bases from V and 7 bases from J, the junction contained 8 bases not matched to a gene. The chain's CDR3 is CASSPSGTLEQYV. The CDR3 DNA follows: TGTGCCAGCAGCCCTAGCGGAACTCTGGAGCAGTACGTC.

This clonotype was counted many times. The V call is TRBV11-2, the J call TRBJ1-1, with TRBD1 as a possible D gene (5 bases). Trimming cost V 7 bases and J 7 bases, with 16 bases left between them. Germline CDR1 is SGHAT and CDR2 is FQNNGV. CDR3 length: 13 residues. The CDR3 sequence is CASTPGGVIEAFF. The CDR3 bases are TGTGCCAGCACCCCCGGGGGGGTAATTGAAGCTTTCTTT.

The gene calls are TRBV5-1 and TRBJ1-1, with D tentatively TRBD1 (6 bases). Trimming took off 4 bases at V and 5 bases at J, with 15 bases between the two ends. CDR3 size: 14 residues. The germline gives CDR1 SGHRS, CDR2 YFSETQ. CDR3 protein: CASSPKGGWTEAFF. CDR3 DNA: TGCGCCAGCAGCCCGAAGGGGGGGTGGACTGAAGCTTTCTTT.

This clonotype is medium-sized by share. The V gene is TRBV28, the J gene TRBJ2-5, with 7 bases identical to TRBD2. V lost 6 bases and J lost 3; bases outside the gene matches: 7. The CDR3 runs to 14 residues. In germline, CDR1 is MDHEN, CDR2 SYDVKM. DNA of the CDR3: TGTGCCAGCAGACCCGGGACTAAGGAAGAGACCCAGTACTTC. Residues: CASRPGTKEETQYF.

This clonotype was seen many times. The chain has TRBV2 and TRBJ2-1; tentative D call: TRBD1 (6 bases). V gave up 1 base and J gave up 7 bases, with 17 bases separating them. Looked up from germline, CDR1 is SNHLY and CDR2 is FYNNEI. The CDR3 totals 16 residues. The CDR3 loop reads CASSEVGWGPENEQFF. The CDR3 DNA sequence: TGTGCCAGCAGTGAAGTGGGATGGGGGCCGGAAAATGAGCAGTTCTTC.

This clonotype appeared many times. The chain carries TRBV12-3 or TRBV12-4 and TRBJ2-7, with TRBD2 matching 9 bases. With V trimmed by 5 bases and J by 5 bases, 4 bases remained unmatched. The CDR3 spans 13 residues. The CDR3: CASSIGLANEQYF. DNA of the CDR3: TGTGCCAGCAGTATAGGACTAGCGAACGAGCAGTACTTC.